The source of this T cell receptor (beta chain) is a study of blood T cell repertoires in COVID-19. On the study more broadly: Donors in the United States, Italy and Spain gave samples during acute or convalescent COVID-19. Nucleic acid was either cDNA or gDNA, and it came from T cells, B-cell-depleted T cells, or PBMCs.

The CDR3 loop spans 16 amino acids. Germline V gene data show CDR1 as GTSNPN and CDR2 as SVGIG (reference sequence). V was trimmed by 3 bases and J by 0 bases, leaving 15 bases between them. Methods used by the authors: Reference gene primer amplification gave estimated nucleated cell counts. Data came from immunoSEQ multiplex PCR; TCRdb stores just in-frame clones and leaves some out. V and J calls and clone size are given by that table; D and trimming were obtained from the DNA. The data show some 150,000 clones, with around 87% seen just once and over 3.5% held by the top ten. Sequencing input: peripheral blood. The origin of this receptor is a man aged 18 to 35 with active or convalescent COVID-19. The V call is TRBV30, the J call TRBJ1-3; the D is unclear. The CDR3 reads CAWRAPGSNSGNTIYF. DNA of the CDR3: TGTGCCTGGAGGGCCCCGGGATCGAACTCTGGAAACACCATATATTTT. The whole variable domain, remainder taken from reference TRBV30 and TRBJ1-3, is SQTIHQWPATLVQPVGSPLSLECTVEGTSNPNLYWYRQAAGRGLQLLFYSVGIGQISSEVPQNLSASRPQDRQFILSSKKLLLSDSGFYLCAWRAPGSNSGNTIYFGEGSWLTVV.